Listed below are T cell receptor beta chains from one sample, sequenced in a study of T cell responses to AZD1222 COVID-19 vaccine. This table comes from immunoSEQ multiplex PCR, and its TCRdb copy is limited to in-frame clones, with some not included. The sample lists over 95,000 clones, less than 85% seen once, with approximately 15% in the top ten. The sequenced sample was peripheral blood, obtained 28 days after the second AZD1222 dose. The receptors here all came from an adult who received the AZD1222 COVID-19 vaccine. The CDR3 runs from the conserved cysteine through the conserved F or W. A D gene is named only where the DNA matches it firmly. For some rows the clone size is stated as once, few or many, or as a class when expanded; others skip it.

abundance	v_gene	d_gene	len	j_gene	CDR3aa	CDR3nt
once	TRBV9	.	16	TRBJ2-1	CASSSSSTRTWDEQFF	TGTGCCAGCAGCTCATCCTCTACACGGACTTGGGATGAGCAGTTCTTC
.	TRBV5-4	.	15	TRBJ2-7	CASSLGQARRYEQYF	TGTGCCAGCAGCTTGGGCCAGGCCCGCCGCTACGAGCAGTACTTC
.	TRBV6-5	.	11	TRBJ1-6	CARDNYSPLHF	TGTGCCAGGGACAATTATTCACCCCTCCACTTT
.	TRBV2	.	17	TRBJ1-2	CASSEAGDGGPGYGYTF	TGTGCCAGCAGTGAAGCGGGGGACGGGGGGCCCGGCTATGGCTACACCTTC
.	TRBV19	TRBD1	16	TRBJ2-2	CASSIAGTGLAGELFF	TGTGCCAGTAGTATCGCCGGGACAGGGTTGGCCGGGGAGCTGTTTTTT
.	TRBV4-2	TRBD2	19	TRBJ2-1	CASSPETGTSGVKDNEQFF	TGTGCCAGCAGCCCTGAGACCGGGACTAGCGGGGTAAAAGACAATGAGCAGTTCTTC
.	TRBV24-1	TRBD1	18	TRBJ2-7	CATSDLRGQGIRSYEQYF	TGTGCCACCAGTGATTTGCGGGGACAGGGTATCAGGTCCTACGAGCAGTACTTC
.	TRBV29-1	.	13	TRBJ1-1	CSVGGPANTEAFF	TGCAGCGTTGGGGGCCCGGCCAACACTGAAGCTTTCTTT
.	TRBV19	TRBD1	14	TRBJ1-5	CASSKGQGHQPQHF	TGTGCCAGTAGTAAGGGACAGGGTCATCAGCCCCAGCATTTT
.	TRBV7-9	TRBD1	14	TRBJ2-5	CASSQGQIQETQYF	TGTGCCAGCAGCCAGGGACAGATCCAAGAGACCCAGTACTTC
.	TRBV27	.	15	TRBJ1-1	CASSVGLGVNTEAFF	TGTGCCAGCAGTGTTGGACTGGGAGTGAACACTGAAGCTTTCTTT
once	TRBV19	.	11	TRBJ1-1	CASSIGTGAFF	TGTGCCAGTAGTATTGGGACGGGGGCTTTCTTT
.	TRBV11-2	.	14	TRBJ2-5	CASSSTVIEETQYF	TGTGCCAGCAGCTCGACAGTCATAGAAGAGACCCAGTACTTC
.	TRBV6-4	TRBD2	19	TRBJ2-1	CASSDSTQRGLNSYNEQFF	TGTGCCAGCAGTGACTCGACCCAGCGGGGGTTAAACTCCTACAATGAGCAGTTCTTC
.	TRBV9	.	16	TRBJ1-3	CASSVGRTSSGNTIYF	TGTGCCAGCAGCGTAGGACGGACCAGCTCTGGAAACACCATATATTTT
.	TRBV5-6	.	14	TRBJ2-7	CASSLPGRPYEQYF	TGTGCCAGCAGCTTACCGGGTCGACCCTACGAGCAGTACTTC
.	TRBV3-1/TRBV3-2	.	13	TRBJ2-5	CASSPQDQETQYF	TGTGCCAGCAGCCCACAGGACCAAGAGACCCAGTACTTC
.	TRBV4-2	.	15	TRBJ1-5	CASSQAGRSNQPQHF	TGTGCCAGCAGCCAGGCAGGACGGAGCAATCAGCCCCAGCATTTT
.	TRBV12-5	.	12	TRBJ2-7	CASGLAAYEQYF	TGTGCTAGTGGTTTGGCCGCCTACGAGCAGTACTTC
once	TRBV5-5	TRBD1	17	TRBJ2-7	CASSSYMGQSSSYEQYF	TGTGCCAGCAGCTCCTATATGGGACAGTCGAGCTCCTACGAGCAGTACTTC
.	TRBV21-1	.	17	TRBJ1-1	CASSTVDRGASDTEAFF	TGTGCCAGCAGTACTGTGGACAGGGGAGCTTCGGACACTGAAGCTTTCTTT
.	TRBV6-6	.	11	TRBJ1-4	CASMGNEKLFF	TGTGCCAGCATGGGTAATGAAAAACTGTTTTTT
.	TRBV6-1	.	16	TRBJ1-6	CASSENFRRYNSPLHF	TGTGCCAGCAGTGAAAACTTCCGACGGTATAATTCACCCCTCCACTTT
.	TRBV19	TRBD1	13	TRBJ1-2	CASRTGGTYGYTF	TGTGCCAGTAGAACAGGGGGCACCTATGGCTACACCTTC
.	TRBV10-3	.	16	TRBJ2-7	CAISDPPAENSYEQYF	TGTGCCATCAGTGATCCCCCTGCCGAAAATTCCTACGAGCAGTACTTC
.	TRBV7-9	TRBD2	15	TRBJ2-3	CASSSQGLATDTQYF	TGTGCCAGCAGCTCTCAGGGACTAGCTACAGATACGCAGTATTTT
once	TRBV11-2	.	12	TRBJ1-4	CASSPTGVDLFF	TGTGCCAGCAGCCCGACCGGGGTGGACCTGTTTTTT
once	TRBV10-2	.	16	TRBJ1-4	CASRGDGSFPPAKLFF	TGCGCCAGCAGGGGAGACGGGTCTTTCCCTCCTGCAAAACTGTTTTTT
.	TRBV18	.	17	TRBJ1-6	CASSPPAFTGNNSPLHF	TGTGCCAGCTCACCACCGGCTTTTACAGGGAATAATTCACCCCTCCACTTT
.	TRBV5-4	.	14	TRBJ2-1	CARPRRLGGDEQFF	TGTGCCCGACCCCGCCGACTAGGAGGCGATGAGCAGTTCTTC
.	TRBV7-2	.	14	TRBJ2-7	CASSFPGGPYEQYF	TGTGCCAGCAGCTTCCCCGGGGGGCCCTACGAGCAGTACTTC